This T cell receptor (beta chain) originates from a study of shared clonotypes between healthy human individuals. The table lists this clone with a count of one. Its antigen is not identified. Running of the assay took place at deep level. The protocol was immunoSEQ multiplex PCR, while the TCRdb copy is restricted to in-frame clones and leaves out a portion. The sample has roughly 500,000 clones; 70% to 80% are singletons. Study findings and constraints: The study drew on few donors, limiting represented genetic and exposure-history diversity. Depth of sequencing was expected to influence donor clonotype sharing.

The clonotype comes from a middle-aged woman in good health. Some clones in this sample may be carry-over from other donors' samples. Sequenced: PBMCs.

This CDR3 reads CASSLLAGEVDTQYF. CDR3 sequence (DNA): TGTGCCAGCAGCTTACTAGCGGGAGAAGTAGATACGCAGTATTTT. The rearrangement joins TRBV13 to TRBJ2-3; 10 bases map to TRBD2. Looked up from germline, CDR1 is PRHDT and CDR2 is FYEKMQ (reference sequence). V lost 2 bases to trimming and J lost 5 bases; unmatched junction nucleotides: 4. CDR3 length: 15 amino acids.